This T cell receptor beta chain stems from a study of blood T cell repertoires in COVID-19. As for the study in general: Samples of COVID-19 (acute and convalescent) were obtained from the United States, Italy and Spain.

How the authors handled the data: Using reference gene primer amplification, nucleated cell counts were estimated. Produced via immunoSEQ multiplex PCR; TCRdb's table is partial and in-frame only. The V and J calls and clone size were taken over from that table, and D and trimming were inferred from the DNA. The sample has a few hundred thousand clones, roughly four fifths seen once; the top ten hold approximately 5%. Germline trimming cut 4 bases from V and 1 base from J; bases unmatched to any gene: 5. The germline V gene has CDR1 KGHSH and CDR2 LQKENI. The CDR3 is made up of 15 amino acids. Sequenced sample: PBMCs or T cells enriched from blood (not recorded which). The TCR sequence derives from a woman between 50 and 59 years old who had recovered from COVID-19. The chain combines TRBV18 with TRBJ1-1; 8 bases match TRBD1. The CDR3 is CASSRQGRTNTEAFF. The CDR3 bases are TGTGCCAGCTCACGACAGGGGAGAACGAACACTGAAGCTTTCTTT.